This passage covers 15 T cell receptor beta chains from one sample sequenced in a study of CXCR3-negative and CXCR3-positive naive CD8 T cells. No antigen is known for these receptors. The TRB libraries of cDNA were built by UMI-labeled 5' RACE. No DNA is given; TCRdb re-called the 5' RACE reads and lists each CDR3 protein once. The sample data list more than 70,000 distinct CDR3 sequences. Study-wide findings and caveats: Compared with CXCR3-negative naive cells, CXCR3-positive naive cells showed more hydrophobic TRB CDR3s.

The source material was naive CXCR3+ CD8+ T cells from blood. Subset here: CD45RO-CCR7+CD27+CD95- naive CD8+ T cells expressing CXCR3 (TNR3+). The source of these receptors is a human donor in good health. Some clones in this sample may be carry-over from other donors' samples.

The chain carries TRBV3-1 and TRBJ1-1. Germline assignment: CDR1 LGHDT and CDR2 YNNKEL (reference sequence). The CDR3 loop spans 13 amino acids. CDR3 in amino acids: CASATGGSTEAFF.

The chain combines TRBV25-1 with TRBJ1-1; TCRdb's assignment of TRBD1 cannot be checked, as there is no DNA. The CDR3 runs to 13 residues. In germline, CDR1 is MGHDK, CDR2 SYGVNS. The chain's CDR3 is CASSETDNTEAFF. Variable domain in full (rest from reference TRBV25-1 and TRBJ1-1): EADIYQTPRYLVIGTGKKITLECSQTMGHDKMYWYQQDPGMELHLIHYSYGVNSTEKGDLSSESTVSRIRTEHFPLTLESARPSHTSQYLCASSETDNTEAFFGQGTRLTVV.

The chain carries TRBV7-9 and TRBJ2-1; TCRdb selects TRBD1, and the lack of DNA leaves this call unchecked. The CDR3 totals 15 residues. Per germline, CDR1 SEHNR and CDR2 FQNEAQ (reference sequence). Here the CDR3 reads CASSLVQAADNEQFF.

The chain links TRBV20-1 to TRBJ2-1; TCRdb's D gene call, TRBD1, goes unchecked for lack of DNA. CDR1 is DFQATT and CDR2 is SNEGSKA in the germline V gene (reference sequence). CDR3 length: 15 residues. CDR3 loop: CSARDPGQDYNEQFF.

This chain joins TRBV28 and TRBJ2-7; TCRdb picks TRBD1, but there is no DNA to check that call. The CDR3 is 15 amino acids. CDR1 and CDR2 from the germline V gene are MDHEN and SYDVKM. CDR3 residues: CASSFASTGWGEQYF.

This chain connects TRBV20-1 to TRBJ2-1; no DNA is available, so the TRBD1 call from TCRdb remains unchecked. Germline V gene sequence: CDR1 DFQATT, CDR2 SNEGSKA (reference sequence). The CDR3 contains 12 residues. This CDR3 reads CSVRDKYNEQFF.

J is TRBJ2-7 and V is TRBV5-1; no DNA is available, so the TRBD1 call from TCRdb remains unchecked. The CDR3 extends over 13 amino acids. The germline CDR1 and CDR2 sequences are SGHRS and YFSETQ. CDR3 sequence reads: CASDAGRGSEQYF.

The CDR3 reads CASRPLDPRTEAFF. The chain uses TRBV27 and TRBJ1-1. The CDR3 loop spans 14 amino acids. CDR1 MNHEY and CDR2 SMNVEV come from the germline V gene (reference sequence).

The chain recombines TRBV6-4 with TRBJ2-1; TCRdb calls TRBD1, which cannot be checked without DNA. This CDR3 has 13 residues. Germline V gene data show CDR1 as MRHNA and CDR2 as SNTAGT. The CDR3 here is CASSDRGHNEQFF.

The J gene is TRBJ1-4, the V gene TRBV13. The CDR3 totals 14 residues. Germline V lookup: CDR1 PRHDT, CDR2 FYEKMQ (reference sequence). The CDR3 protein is CASSSGTANEKLFF.

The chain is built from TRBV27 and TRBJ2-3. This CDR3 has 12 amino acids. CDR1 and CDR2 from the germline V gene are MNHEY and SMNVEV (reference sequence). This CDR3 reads CASSNPTDTQYF.

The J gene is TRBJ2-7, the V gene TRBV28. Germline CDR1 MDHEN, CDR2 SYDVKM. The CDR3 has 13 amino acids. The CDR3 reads CASSFSQAYEQYF.

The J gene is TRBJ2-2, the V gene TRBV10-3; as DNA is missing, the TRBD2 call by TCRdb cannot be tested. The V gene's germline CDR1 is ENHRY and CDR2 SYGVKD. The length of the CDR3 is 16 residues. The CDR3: CAISESVAGNTGELFF.

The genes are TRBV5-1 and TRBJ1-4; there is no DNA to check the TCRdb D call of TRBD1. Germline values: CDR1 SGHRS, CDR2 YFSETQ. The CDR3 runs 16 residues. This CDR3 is CASSWGTGKTNEKLFF.

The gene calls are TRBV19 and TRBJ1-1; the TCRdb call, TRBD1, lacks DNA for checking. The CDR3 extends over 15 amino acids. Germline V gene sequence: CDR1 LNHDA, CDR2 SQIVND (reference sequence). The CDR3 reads CASIPWGATNTEAFF.